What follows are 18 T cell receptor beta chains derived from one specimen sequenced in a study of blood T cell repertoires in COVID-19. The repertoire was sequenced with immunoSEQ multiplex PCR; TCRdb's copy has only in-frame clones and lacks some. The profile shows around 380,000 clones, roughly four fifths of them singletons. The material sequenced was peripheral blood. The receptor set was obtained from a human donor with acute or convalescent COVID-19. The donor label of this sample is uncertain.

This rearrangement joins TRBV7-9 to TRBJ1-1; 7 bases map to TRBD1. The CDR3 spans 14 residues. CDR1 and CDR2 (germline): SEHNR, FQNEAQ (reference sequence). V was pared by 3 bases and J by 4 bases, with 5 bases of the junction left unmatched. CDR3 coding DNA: TGTGCCAGCAGCTTCCACAGGGGAGGCACTGAAGCTTTCTTT. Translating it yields CASSFHRGGTEAFF.

The CDR3 protein is CASSQAQLEAFF. The CDR3 DNA reads TGTGCCAGCAGCCAAGCACAGCTCGAAGCTTTCTTT. The chain links TRBV3-1 (or the pseudogene TRBV3-2) to TRBJ1-1; D remains unclear. This CDR3 spans 12 amino acids. Trimming took off 1 base at V and 8 bases at J, with 8 bases between the two ends. Per the germline V gene, CDR1 is LGHDT and CDR2 is YNNKEL (reference sequence).

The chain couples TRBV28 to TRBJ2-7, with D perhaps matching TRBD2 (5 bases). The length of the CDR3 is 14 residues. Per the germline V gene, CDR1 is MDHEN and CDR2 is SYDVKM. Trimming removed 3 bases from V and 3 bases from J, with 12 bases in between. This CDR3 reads CASSFRGALYEQYF. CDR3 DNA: TGTGCCAGCAGTTTCCGGGGAGCCCTCTACGAGCAGTACTTC.

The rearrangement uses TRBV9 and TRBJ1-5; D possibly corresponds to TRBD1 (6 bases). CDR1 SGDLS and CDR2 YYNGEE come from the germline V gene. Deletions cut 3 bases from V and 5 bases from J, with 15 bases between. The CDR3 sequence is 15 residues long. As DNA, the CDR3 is TGTGCCAGCAGCGCTACAGGGCACGGAGATCAGCCCCAGCATTTT. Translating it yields CASSATGHGDQPQHF.

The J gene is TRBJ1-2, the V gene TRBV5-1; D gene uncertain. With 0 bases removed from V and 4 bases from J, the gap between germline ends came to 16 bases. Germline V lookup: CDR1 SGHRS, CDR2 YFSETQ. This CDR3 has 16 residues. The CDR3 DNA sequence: TGCGCCAGCAGCTTGGACTCGGGCCCCCGGGGCTATGGCTACACCTTC. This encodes CASSLDSGPRGYGYTF.

The CDR3: CASSPGDFYGYTF. CDR3 DNA sequence: TGTGCCAGCTCACCAGGGGACTTCTATGGCTACACCTTC. This chain joins TRBV18 and TRBJ1-2, with TRBD1 as a possible D gene (5 bases). Germline-derived CDR1 and CDR2 are KGHSH and LQKENI. The CDR3 has 13 residues. V lost 2 bases, J lost 4 bases, and 8 bases lay in between.

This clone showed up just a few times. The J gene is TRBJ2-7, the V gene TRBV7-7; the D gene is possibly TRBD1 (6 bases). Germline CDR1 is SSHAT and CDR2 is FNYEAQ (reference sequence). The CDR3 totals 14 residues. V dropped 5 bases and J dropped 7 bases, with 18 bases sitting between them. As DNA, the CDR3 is TGTGCCAGCAGCGCCCTGGGGGCACCGGGGGAGCAGTACTTC. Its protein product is CASSALGAPGEQYF.

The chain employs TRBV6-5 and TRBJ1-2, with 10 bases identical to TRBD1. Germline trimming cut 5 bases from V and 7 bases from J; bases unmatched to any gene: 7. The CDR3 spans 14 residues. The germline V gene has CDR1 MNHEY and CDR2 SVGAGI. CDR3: CASSRDRGPIGYTF. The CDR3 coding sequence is TGTGCCAGCAGTAGGGACAGGGGTCCCATTGGCTACACCTTC.

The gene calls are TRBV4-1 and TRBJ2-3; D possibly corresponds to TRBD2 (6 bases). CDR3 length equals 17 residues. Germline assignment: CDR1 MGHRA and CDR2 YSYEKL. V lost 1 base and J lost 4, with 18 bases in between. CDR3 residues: CASSQARLRGGSDTQYF. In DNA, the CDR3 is TGCGCCAGCAGCCAAGCTCGGTTGCGGGGCGGCTCAGATACGCAGTATTTT.

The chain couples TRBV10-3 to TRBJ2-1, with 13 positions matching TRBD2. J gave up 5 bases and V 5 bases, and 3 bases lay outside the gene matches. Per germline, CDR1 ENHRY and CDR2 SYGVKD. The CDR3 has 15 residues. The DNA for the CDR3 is TGTGCCATCAGTCGACTAGCGGGGGGAGACAATGAGCAGTTCTTC. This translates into CAISRLAGGDNEQFF.

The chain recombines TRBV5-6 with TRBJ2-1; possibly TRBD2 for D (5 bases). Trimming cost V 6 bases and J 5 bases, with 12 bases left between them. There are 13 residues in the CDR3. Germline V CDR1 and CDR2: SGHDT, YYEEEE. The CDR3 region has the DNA TGTGCCAGCATTAGAGGGATAAACAATGAGCAGTTCTTC. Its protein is CASIRGINNEQFF.

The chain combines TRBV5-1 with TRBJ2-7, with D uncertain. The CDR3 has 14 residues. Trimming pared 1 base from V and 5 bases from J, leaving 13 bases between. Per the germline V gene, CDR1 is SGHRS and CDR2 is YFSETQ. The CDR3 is CASSLYPSPHEQYF. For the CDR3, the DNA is TGCGCCAGCAGCTTGTATCCTAGTCCCCACGAGCAGTACTTC.

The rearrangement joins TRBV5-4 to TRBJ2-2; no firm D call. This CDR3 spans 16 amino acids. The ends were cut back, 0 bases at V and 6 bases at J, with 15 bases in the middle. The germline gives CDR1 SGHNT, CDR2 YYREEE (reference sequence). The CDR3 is CASSLGGAFLPGELFF. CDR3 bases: TGTGCCAGCAGCTTGGGTGGAGCGTTCCTCCCCGGGGAGCTGTTTTTT. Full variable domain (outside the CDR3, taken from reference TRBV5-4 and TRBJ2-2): ETGVTQSPTHLIKTRGQQVTLRCSSQSGHNTVSWYQQALGQGPQFIFQYYREEENGRGNFPPRFSGLQFPNYSSELNVNALELDDSALYLCASSLGGAFLPGELFFGEGSRLTVL.

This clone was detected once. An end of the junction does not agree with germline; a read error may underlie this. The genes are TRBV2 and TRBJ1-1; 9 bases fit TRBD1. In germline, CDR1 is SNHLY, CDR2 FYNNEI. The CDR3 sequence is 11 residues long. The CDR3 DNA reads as TGTGCCAACAGTGGGGACAGGGCAGCTTTCTTT. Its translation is CANSGDRAAFF.

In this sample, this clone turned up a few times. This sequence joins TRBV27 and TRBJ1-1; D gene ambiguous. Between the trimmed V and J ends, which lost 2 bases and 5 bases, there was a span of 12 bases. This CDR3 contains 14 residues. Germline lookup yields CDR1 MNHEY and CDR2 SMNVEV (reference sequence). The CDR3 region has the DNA TGTGCCAGCAGTTTACTGGGCAGTAGGACTGAAGCTTTCTTT. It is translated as CASSLLGSRTEAFF.

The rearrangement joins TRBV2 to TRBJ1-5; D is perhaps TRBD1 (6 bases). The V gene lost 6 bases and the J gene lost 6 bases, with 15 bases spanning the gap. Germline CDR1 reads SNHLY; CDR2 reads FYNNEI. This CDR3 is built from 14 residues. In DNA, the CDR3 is TGTGCCAGCAGGGGGGAGGGGGTCTCTCAGCCCCAGCATTTT. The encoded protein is CASRGEGVSQPQHF.

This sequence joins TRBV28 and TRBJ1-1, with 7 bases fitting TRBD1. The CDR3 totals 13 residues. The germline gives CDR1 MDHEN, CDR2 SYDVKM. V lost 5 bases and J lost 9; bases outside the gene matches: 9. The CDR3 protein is CASSGQAIDKAFF. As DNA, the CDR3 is TGTGCCAGCAGTGGACAGGCTATCGATAAAGCTTTCTTT.

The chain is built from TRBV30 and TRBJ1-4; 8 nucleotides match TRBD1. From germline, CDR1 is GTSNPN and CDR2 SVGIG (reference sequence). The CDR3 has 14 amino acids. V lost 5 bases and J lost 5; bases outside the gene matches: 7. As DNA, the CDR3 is TGTGCCTGGGACAAGACAGGGGAGAATGAAAAACTGTTTTTT. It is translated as CAWDKTGENEKLFF.